A selection of T cell receptor beta chains follows, all from one sample in a study of immune cell composition in non-small cell lung cancer. TCRdb's copy holds only in-frame clones and misses some; the assay was immunoSEQ multiplex PCR. The sample holds about 4,700 clones, approximately 80% seen once. Sequenced input: lung tumor tissue. The receptors originated from a human donor with non-small cell lung cancer. Both conserved end residues are part of each CDR3. Size is stated for part of the rows, as once, few or many counts, or as a class when the clone is expanded.

abundance: .
v_gene: TRBV6-5
CDR3aa: CASSYSFAGVYNEQFF

abundance: .
v_gene: TRBV28
CDR3aa: CASSRLAGVEADTQYF

abundance: .
v_gene: TRBV9
CDR3aa: CASSAGGVSSYNEQFF

abundance: .
v_gene: TRBV21-1
CDR3aa: CASSTTGGVGNF

abundance: .
v_gene: TRBV5-1
CDR3aa: CASSLAASGGARETQYF

abundance: .
v_gene: TRBV7-2
CDR3aa: CASSLAAGGGDTQYF

abundance: once
v_gene: TRBV7-2
CDR3aa: CASSLEGADTEAFF

abundance: medium-sized
v_gene: TRBV5-6
CDR3aa: CASSHRRGLSYEQYF

abundance: .
v_gene: TRBV7-9
CDR3aa: CASSAPEGGEQYF

abundance: .
v_gene: TRBV9
CDR3aa: CASSVGTGGEMNTEAFF

abundance: few
v_gene: TRBV2
CDR3aa: CASSEAGVNTEAFF

abundance: .
v_gene: TRBV27
CDR3aa: CASRRAGNEQFF

abundance: .
v_gene: TRBV5-1
CDR3aa: CASSLGRTGTYEQYF

abundance: .
v_gene: TRBV4-2
CDR3aa: CASSQDEADSGNTIYF

abundance: once
v_gene: TRBV29-1
CDR3aa: CSVEGQVQETQYF

abundance: .
v_gene: TRBV9
CDR3aa: CASSPRSEGNTGELFF

abundance: .
v_gene: TRBV9
CDR3aa: CASSRTGNYEQYF

abundance: .
v_gene: TRBV4-2
CDR3aa: CASSQDDGVYEQYF

abundance: .
v_gene: TRBV11-3
CDR3aa: CASSLSGQNTGELFF

abundance: .
v_gene: TRBV6-1
CDR3aa: CASSERAGAGEQYF

abundance: once
v_gene: TRBV5-4
CDR3aa: CASSRGIQGAYEQYF

abundance: .
v_gene: TRBV6-1
CDR3aa: CASPRGYEQYF

abundance: once
v_gene: TRBV5-1
CDR3aa: CASSFGQAQGEAFF

abundance: once
v_gene: TRBV5-1
CDR3aa: CASSLAVGQGARTGELFF

abundance: .
v_gene: TRBV6-6
CDR3aa: CASIKGQGNGELFF

abundance: .
v_gene: TRBV12-5
CDR3aa: CASGFSLYGYTF

abundance: .
v_gene: TRBV30
CDR3aa: CAWRRLAGGPEQYF

abundance: .
v_gene: TRBV18
CDR3aa: CASSPEKLGTGELFF